This T cell receptor beta chain stems from a study of identical twins. From the 5' RACE reads, TCRdb called clonotypes with MiXCR, one entry per CDR3 protein. In the table there are approximately 240,000 distinct CDR3 sequences, more than 13% of which are singletons. Study-wide results and caveats: Cross-sectional statistical analysis, not tracking of the same donors, underpinned the conclusions.

The CDR3 is 13 residues long. Germline CDR1 and CDR2: LGHDT and YNNKEL (reference sequence). Trimming cost V 3 bases and J 2 bases, with 7 bases left between them. Remarks on this clonotype: Its antigen is as yet unknown.

This sequence joins TRBV3-1 and TRBJ1-1; no reliable D call. The material sequenced was memory (CD45RO+) T cells sorted from blood. This receptor was taken from a woman between 18 and 29 years old in good health. CDR3 DNA sequence: TGTGCCAGCAGCCATGTCAAAAACACTGAAGCTTTCTTT. It specifies CASSHVKNTEAFF.